One sample yielded the 6 T cell receptor beta chains listed below, sequenced in a study of blood T cell repertoires in COVID-19. TCRdb keeps only in-frame clones here, not all; method: immunoSEQ multiplex PCR. The data show 250,000 to 300,000 clones, around 92% seen once. Sequenced material: PBMCs or T cells enriched from blood (not recorded which). These receptors all stem from a woman in her sixties or seventies who had recovered from COVID-19.

The V call is TRBV19, the J call TRBJ1-2; possible D gene TRBD1, 5 bases. In germline, CDR1 is LNHDA, CDR2 SQIVND (reference sequence). V gave up 6 bases and J gave up 6 bases, with 20 bases separating them. The CDR3 runs to 15 residues. The CDR3 DNA reads TGTGCCAGTAGACGCCAAGCCGGGGGAGTCGATGGCTACACCTTC. This translates into CASRRQAGGVDGYTF.

The rearrangement links TRBV2 to TRBJ1-5; 7 bases fit TRBD1. This CDR3 is 14 amino acids long. The V segment lost 7 bases and the J segment 4 bases; nucleotides outside the gene matches: 7. Germline CDR1 reads SNHLY; CDR2 reads FYNNEI. The CDR3, as DNA: TGTGCCAGCAACTTAGGGGGCCCTAATCAGCCCCAGCATTTT. Translation: CASNLGGPNQPQHF.

This chain uses TRBV21-1 with TRBJ2-7; the D call of TRBD1 is as the table states it, not checked on the DNA. TRBV21-1 is a listed pseudogene. The length of the CDR3 is 15 residues. This CDR3 is CASSMGQGNVNEQYF. The CDR3 DNA reads TGTGCCAGCAGCATGGGACAGGGGAATGTCAACGAGCAGTACTTC.

This chain uses TRBV5-4 with TRBJ2-2; the D gene is possibly TRBD1 (5 bases). Trimming removed 4 bases from V and 6 bases from J, with 19 bases in between. The CDR3 is made up of 16 amino acids. Germline CDR1 reads SGHNT; CDR2 reads YYREEE (reference sequence). Here the CDR3 DNA reads TGTGCCAGCAGCCCAGGGTCGGTCTTTGGCTCCGGGGAGCTGTTTTTT. Protein sequence: CASSPGSVFGSGELFF.

This clone has more than one count but fewer than ten. The chain carries TRBV19 and TRBJ1-1; TRBD1 matches 8 bases. V shed 6 bases, J shed 0 bases, and the junction held 3 bases outside the gene matches. The CDR3 covers 14 residues. Germline CDR1 and CDR2: LNHDA and SQIVND (reference sequence). CDR3 sequence reads: CASRGQGLNTEAFF. CDR3 DNA: TGTGCCAGTAGAGGACAGGGTTTGAACACTGAAGCTTTCTTT.

The chain joins TRBV9 to TRBJ2-3; the D gene is possibly TRBD2 (6 bases). Per the germline V gene, CDR1 is SGDLS and CDR2 is YYNGEE. V lost 0 bases and J lost 2, with 13 bases in between. CDR3 length equals 16 residues. The CDR3 here is CASSVGASANTDTQYF. CDR3 nucleotide sequence: TGTGCCAGCAGCGTAGGGGCTAGCGCCAACACAGATACGCAGTATTTT.